This T cell receptor (beta chain) is from a study of T cells in localized non-small cell lung cancer. Study-level points and caveats: Higher blood T cell density tracked longer overall survival. Peak T cell clonality was found in uninvolved adjacent lung, exceeding tumor. The tumor had only one region sequenced, so heterogeneity remains possible. Appearance in adjacent lung was seen for a median around 55 of the top 100 tumor clones.

This clone was counted once. The antigen is unknown. The identical CDR3 is also encoded by other nucleotide sequences in the sample. The CDR3 has 15 amino acids. The germline V gene encodes CDR1 SGHRS and CDR2 YFSETQ. Trimming took off 1 base at V and 0 bases at J, with 8 bases between the two ends. Data came from immunoSEQ multiplex PCR; TCRdb stores just in-frame clones and leaves some out. The top ten hold roughly 6.6% of the sample, which has 40,000 or so clones, about 76% seen once. The chain joins TRBV5-1 to TRBJ2-1; D unresolved. The sequences come from peripheral blood mononuclear cells, collected before any cancer treatment. This TCR was recovered from a male donor aged 60 or over with stage II lung adenocarcinoma. The CDR3 loop reads CASSLRESSYNEQFF. DNA of the CDR3: TGCGCCAGCAGCTTGCGCGAGAGCTCCTACAATGAGCAGTTCTTC.